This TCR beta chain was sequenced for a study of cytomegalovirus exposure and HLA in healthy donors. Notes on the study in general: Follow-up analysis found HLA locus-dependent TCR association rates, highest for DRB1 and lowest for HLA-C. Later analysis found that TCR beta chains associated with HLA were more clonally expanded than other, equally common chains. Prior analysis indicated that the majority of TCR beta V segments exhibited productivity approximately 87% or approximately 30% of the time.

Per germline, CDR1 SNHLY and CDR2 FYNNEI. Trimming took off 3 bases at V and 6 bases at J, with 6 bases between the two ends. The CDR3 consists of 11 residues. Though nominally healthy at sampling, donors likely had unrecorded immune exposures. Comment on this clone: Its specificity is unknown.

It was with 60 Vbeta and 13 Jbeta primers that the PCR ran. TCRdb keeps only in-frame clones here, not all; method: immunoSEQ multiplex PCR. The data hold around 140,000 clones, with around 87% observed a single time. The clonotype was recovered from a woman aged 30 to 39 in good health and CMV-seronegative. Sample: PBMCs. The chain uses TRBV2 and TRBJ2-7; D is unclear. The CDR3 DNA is TGTGCCAGCAGTGACTTTCGCGAGCAGTACTTC. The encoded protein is CASSDFREQYF.